The text below deals with one T cell receptor beta chain. The record originates from a study of blood T cell repertoires in COVID-19. At the level of the study: The analysed material was cDNA or gDNA that came from T cells, B-cell-depleted T cells, or PBMCs.

This table comes from immunoSEQ multiplex PCR, and its TCRdb copy is limited to in-frame clones, with some not included. The table lists under 250,000 clones, 70% to 90% of them singletons. The CDR3 loop spans 14 amino acids. Germline V gene lookup returns CDR1 SNHLY and CDR2 FYNNEI. V was shortened by 2 bases and J by 3 bases, with 7 bases between the two germline ends. The sequenced sample consisted of PBMCs or T cells enriched from blood (not recorded which). The chain uses TRBV2 and TRBJ1-4, with D unresolved. The sequence came from a young man who had recovered from COVID-19. The CDR3 sequence is CASSEIVANEKLFF. For the CDR3, the DNA is TGTGCCAGCAGTGAAATCGTAGCTAATGAAAAACTGTTTTTT.